The 27 T cell receptor beta chains below come from one sample, sequenced in a study of regulatory T cells in long-lasting Graves disease. Assembly of TCR beta libraries relied on iRepertoire HTBI primers together with Arm-PCR of CDR3 regions. TCRdb reanalysed the multiplex PCR reads using MiXCR and keeps one entry per CDR3 protein. This table holds roughly 400,000 distinct CDR3 sequences, about 16% found once. Stated time point: newly diagnosed GD, antithyroid drugs for less than 3 months. RNA from PBMCs was the source of the TCR library. The same data also contributed to another study, on T cells in Graves' hyperthyroidism and ophthalmopathy.

This material consisted of peripheral blood mononuclear cells (PBMCs), taken at new diagnosis, from a patient treated with antithyroid drugs. These receptors originate from a young woman with Graves disease.

With regard to this clonotype: A much larger clonotype is one base distant, so this may be a read error. The rearrangement uses TRBV6-1 and TRBJ1-4; D might be TRBD1 (5 bases). Germline V CDR1 and CDR2: MNHNS, SASEGT. There are 13 residues in the CDR3. The CDR3 sequence is CANSEGTDEKLFF. CDR3 coding DNA: TGTGCCAACAGTGAAGGGACGGATGAAAAACTGTTTTTT.

This clonotype was found many times. This chain joins TRBV12-3 or TRBV12-4 and TRBJ2-3; D may be TRBD2 (5 bases). The length of the CDR3 is 15 residues. V shed 5 bases and J shed 0 bases, with 12 bases lying between them. CDR3 bases: TGTGCCAGCAGTCCCGAGGGCGGAAGCACAGATACGCAGTATTTT. Protein: CASSPEGGSTDTQYF.

This clonotype was counted many times. The CDR3 nucleotides are TGCAGTGCTAGGGTCCCGGGACAGGGGCCTTACGAGCAGTACTTC. It encodes CSARVPGQGPYEQYF. J is TRBJ2-7 and V is TRBV20-1; TRBD1 agrees at 10 bases. Trimming removed 3 bases from V and 4 bases from J; junction bases left unmatched: 9. Germline V gene data show CDR1 as DFQATT and CDR2 as SNEGSKA (reference sequence). This CDR3 has 15 amino acids.

The J gene is TRBJ2-7, the V gene TRBV6-1, with TRBD2 matching over 7 bases. Germline V gene sequence: CDR1 MNHNS, CDR2 SASEGT. The CDR3 loop spans 15 amino acids. Trimming at V came to 6 bases and at J to 6 bases, leaving 14 bases not matched to a gene. The CDR3 loop reads CASSALGGGSFEQYF. The DNA of the CDR3 is TGTGCCAGCAGCGCCCTGGGTGGCGGGAGTTTCGAGCAGTACTTC.

The V gene is TRBV25-1, the J gene TRBJ2-2; no clear D gene. Per germline, CDR1 MGHDK and CDR2 SYGVNS. V lost 2 bases and J lost 6, with 7 bases in between. CDR3 length: 13 residues. Here the CDR3 DNA reads TGTGCCAGCAGTGAAGGGTATTCCGGGGAGCTGTTTTTT. Translating it yields CASSEGYSGELFF.

Remarks on this clonotype: With a much larger clone just one base away, this may be a read error. The genes are TRBV6-5 and TRBJ1-3, with no clear D. The germline V gene encodes CDR1 MNHEY and CDR2 SVGAGI. CDR3 length: 12 amino acids. V was pared by 4 bases and J by 5 bases, with 6 bases between. The CDR3 coding sequence is TGTGCCAGCAGTTCGGGTAGAAACACCATATATTTT. This gives the protein CASSSGRNTIYF.

J is TRBJ1-2 and V is TRBV5-5; 9 nucleotides match TRBD1. This CDR3 contains 17 residues. The trim removed 1 base at V and 2 bases at J, leaving 9 bases unmatched. CDR1 is SGHKS and CDR2 is YYEKEE in the germline V gene (reference sequence). The DNA of the CDR3 is TGTGCCAGCAGCTTGACCCCCACCGGGACAGGGAACTATGGCTACACCTTC. This codes for CASSLTPTGTGNYGYTF. Using reference TRBV5-5 and TRBJ1-2 for the parts outside the CDR3, the full variable domain is DAGVTQSPTHLIKTRGQQVTLRCSPISGHKSVSWYQQVLGQGPQFIFQYYEKEERGRGNFPDRFSARQFPNYSSELNVNALLLGDSALYLCASSLTPTGTGNYGYTFGSGTRLTVV.

This clonotype was seen ten or more times. The chain links TRBV29-1 to TRBJ2-3; 8 bases align to TRBD1. After removal of 0 bases from V and 1 base from J, the junction contained 9 bases not matched to a gene. This CDR3 is 17 amino acids long. Germline V gene sequence: CDR1 SQVTM, CDR2 ANQGSEA. Written as DNA, the CDR3 is TGCAGCGTTGAAGATCCGTGGACAGGGACCCGCACAGATACGCAGTATTTT. It is translated as CSVEDPWTGTRTDTQYF.

Notes on this clonotype: A read error likely explains this, since a far larger clone differs by one base. J is TRBJ1-3 and V is TRBV11-3; 7 bases line up with TRBD1. Germline lookup yields CDR1 SGHNT and CDR2 YENEEA. The CDR3 covers 13 residues. The CDR3 is CASSGTVGSTIYF. DNA for the CDR3: TGTGCCAGCAGCGGGACAGTTGGAAGCACCATATATTTT.

This clonotype was observed at least ten times. V gene TRBV7-8 combines with J gene TRBJ2-7; 9 positions agree with TRBD1. Germline loops: CDR1 SGHVS, CDR2 FQNEAQ. The CDR3 length is 14 residues. The ends lost 5 bases at V and 4 bases at J; junction bases unmatched: 6. For the CDR3, the DNA is TGTGCCAGCAGCCGGGACAGGGCTGGGTACGAGCAGTACTTC. It specifies CASSRDRAGYEQYF.

Only a few counts were recorded for this clonotype. The J gene is TRBJ2-1, the V gene TRBV12-3 or TRBV12-4; no reliable D call. V lost 3 bases to trimming and J lost 8 bases, with 11 bases between them. The CDR3 has 13 amino acids. As DNA, the CDR3 is TGTGCCAGCAGTTTTGGGGTTAGGTATGAGCAGTTCTTC. Translated, it gives CASSFGVRYEQFF.

This clonotype was seen repeatedly, ten times or more. The chain uses TRBV6-2 or TRBV6-3 and TRBJ2-5, with D possibly being TRBD1 or TRBD2 (5 bases each). Trimming cost V 7 bases and J 0 bases, with 12 bases left between them. The CDR3 is 14 amino acids. Germline V gives CDR1 MNHEY, CDR2 SVGEGT. The CDR3 nucleotides are TGTGCCAGCACCCCGGGACGGAACCAAGAGACCCAGTACTTC. As protein: CASTPGRNQETQYF.

The chain carries TRBV19 and TRBJ2-7; D unresolved. The V gene lost 5 bases and the J gene lost 6 bases, with 23 bases spanning the gap. CDR1 LNHDA and CDR2 SQIVND come from the germline V gene (reference sequence). This CDR3 spans 16 amino acids. CDR3 region: CASSARSAQQSGEQYF. In DNA, the CDR3 is TGTGCCAGTAGTGCCCGATCAGCTCAGCAGTCGGGCGAGCAGTACTTC.

In this sample, this clonotype turned up a few times. V gene TRBV11-3 combines with J gene TRBJ2-1; 10 bases agree with TRBD2. The germline CDR1 and CDR2 sequences are SGHNT and YENEEA. The CDR3 loop spans 15 amino acids. J was trimmed by 5 bases and V by 5 bases; bases with no gene match: 6. CDR3 in DNA: TGTGCCAGCAGCCTATACGGGACTAGCGACAATGAGCAGTTCTTC. Protein: CASSLYGTSDNEQFF.

V and J are TRBV7-9 and TRBJ2-7, with no clear D. The CDR3 covers 14 residues. Germline values: CDR1 SEHNR, CDR2 FQNEAQ (reference sequence). V was trimmed by 4 bases and J by 3 bases, leaving 13 bases between them. The CDR3 region is CASSSDRSYYEQYF. CDR3 coding DNA: TGTGCCAGCAGCTCGGACCGATCCTACTACGAGCAGTACTTC.

This chain links TRBV10-3 with TRBJ1-1; no firm D call. In germline, CDR1 is ENHRY, CDR2 SYGVKD. Trimming cost V 2 bases and J 0 bases, with 7 bases left between them. This CDR3 spans 14 amino acids. This chain's CDR3 is CAISERIMNTEAFF. CDR3 nucleotides: TGTGCCATCAGTGAGAGGATCATGAACACTGAAGCTTTCTTT.

The count of this clonotype is one. The J gene is TRBJ2-7, the V gene TRBV4-1, with 9 bases fitting TRBD1. CDR1 and CDR2 from the germline V gene are MGHRA and YSYEKL. The trim removed 3 bases at V and 0 bases at J, leaving 3 bases unmatched. The CDR3 contains 15 residues. The CDR3 DNA is TGCGCCAGCAGCCATGGACAGGGGAGCTCCTACGAGCAGTACTTC. Translation gives CASSHGQGSSYEQYF.

This clonotype was recorded many times. The CDR3 DNA follows: TGTGCCAGCAGCAAAGGACAGAACACTGAAGCTTTCTTT. This encodes CASSKGQNTEAFF. The gene calls are TRBV11-2 and TRBJ1-1; D is possibly TRBD1 (5 bases). The germline V and J ends were trimmed by 5 bases and 1 base, with 8 bases remaining between them. Germline V gives CDR1 SGHAT, CDR2 FQNNGV. The CDR3 is 13 residues long.

Many counts were recorded for this clonotype. The chain has TRBV5-6 and TRBJ1-4, with TRBD1 as a possible D gene (5 bases). V was cut by 0 bases and J by 8 bases, with 14 bases left in between. Germline CDR1 and CDR2: SGHDT and YYEEEE. CDR3 length equals 15 residues. CDR3 sequence reads: CASSLVAGGKEKLFF. DNA for the CDR3: TGTGCCAGCAGCTTGGTTGCCGGGGGAAAAGAAAAACTGTTTTTT. The entire variable domain, with the rest obtained from reference TRBV5-6 and TRBJ1-4, is as follows: DAGVTQSPTHLIKTRGQQVTLRCSPKSGHDTVSWYQQALGQGPQFIFQYYEEEERQRGNFPDRFSGHQFPNYSSELNVNALLLGDSALYLCASSLVAGGKEKLFFGSGTQLSVL.

The chain is built from TRBV30 and TRBJ2-7, with TRBD2 matching over 10 bases. V shed 0 bases, J shed 7 bases, and the junction held 6 bases outside the gene matches. Germline V lookup: CDR1 GTSNPN, CDR2 SVGIG (reference sequence). The CDR3 loop spans 14 amino acids. CDR3 sequence reads: CAWSVASGSGEQYF. CDR3 nucleotides: TGTGCCTGGAGTGTGGCTAGCGGGAGCGGAGAGCAGTACTTC.

In its sample, this clonotype was seen a few times. The gene calls are TRBV6-2 or TRBV6-3 and TRBJ1-2, with 10 bases matching TRBD1. The CDR3 has 17 residues. The J segment lost 8 bases and the V segment lost 6 bases, leaving 18 bases of the junction unmatched. CDR1 and CDR2 (germline): MNHEY, SVGEGT. CDR3 bases: TGTGCCAGCAGCCGGGACAGGGGTTTACCGGATGGTTGGGGCTACACCTTC. This codes for CASSRDRGLPDGWGYTF.

The chain carries TRBV14 and TRBJ2-5; D is unclear. In germline, CDR1 is SGHDN, CDR2 FVKESK. V was pared by 5 bases and J by 5 bases, with 15 bases between. The CDR3 spans 14 residues. Written as DNA, the CDR3 is TGTGCCAGCAGCTTAGGCCGGATTCTTGAGACCCAGTACTTC. Translated: CASSLGRILETQYF. The whole variable domain, filled in from reference TRBV14 and TRBJ2-5, reads EAGVTQFPSHSVIEKGQTVTLRCDPISGHDNLYWYRRVMGKEIKFLLHFVKESKQDESGMPNNRFLAERTGGTYSTLKVQPAELEDSGVYFCASSLGRILETQYFGPGTRLLVL.

Concerning this clonotype itself: One base away lies a much larger clone, so this may be a sequencing read error. In this CDR3 the conserved last residue, phenylalanine or tryptophan, is missing, so a read error is likely. The chain employs TRBV6-1 and TRBJ1-5, with a weak D call TRBD1 (6 bases). This CDR3 spans 13 amino acids. Germline loops: CDR1 MNHNS, CDR2 SASEGT. V lost 5 bases and J lost 4, with 9 bases in between. The CDR3, as DNA: TGTGCCAGCAGTCGGCAGGGGAATCAGCCCCAGCATCTT. This sequence encodes CASSRQGNQPQHL.

This clonotype showed up many times. The rearrangement joins TRBV12-3 or TRBV12-4 to TRBJ1-1; D is unresolved. The V and J ends lost 2 bases and 5 bases respectively, with 18 bases between them. The CDR3 covers 16 residues. CDR3 sequence (DNA): TGTGCCAGCAGTTTATTTATATCTAATCCGGGGACTGAAGCTTTCTTT. Encoded protein: CASSLFISNPGTEAFF.

This clonotype was seen a few times. This sequence joins TRBV9 and TRBJ2-5; 8 bases fit TRBD1. Germline CDR1 SGDLS, CDR2 YYNGEE. The V and J ends lost 0 bases and 3 bases, in that order; junction bases with no gene match: 4. CDR3 length: 15 residues. The CDR3 here is CASSVGQGAEETQYF. CDR3 coding DNA: TGTGCCAGCAGCGTAGGCCAGGGGGCCGAAGAGACCCAGTACTTC. The variable domain in full, with the rest retrieved from reference TRBV9 and TRBJ2-5, is DSGVTQTPKHLITATGQRVTLRCSPRSGDLSVYWYQQSLDQGLQFLIQYYNGEERAKGNILERFSAQQFPDLHSELNLSSLELGDSALYFCASSVGQGAEETQYFGPGTRLLVL.

This clonotype has just a few counts. This chain connects TRBV10-3 to TRBJ2-7; D is perhaps TRBD1 (5 bases). The ends were cut back, 7 bases at V and 4 bases at J, with 8 bases in the middle. Germline CDR1 reads ENHRY; CDR2 reads SYGVKD. The CDR3 runs to 11 residues. The CDR3: CAITDSYEQYF. As DNA, the CDR3 is TGTGCCATCACCGACAGTTACGAGCAGTACTTC.

This clonotype occurred many times. The chain joins TRBV29-1 to TRBJ2-2; D may be TRBD1 (6 bases). CDR1 and CDR2 from the germline V gene are SQVTM and ANQGSEA. The V end was cut by 4 bases, the J end by 3 bases, with 9 bases between. CDR3 length: 13 residues. The CDR3 spells CSVADRYTGELFF. DNA for the CDR3: TGCAGCGTTGCGGACAGATACACCGGGGAGCTGTTTTTT.